A selection of T cell receptor beta chains follows, all from one sample in a study of cytomegalovirus exposure and HLA in healthy donors. The method was immunoSEQ multiplex PCR; TCRdb's version includes in-frame clones alone and lacks a portion of them. Among some 95,000 clones listed, about 67% were seen once. Sequencing used PBMCs. All receptors come from a man aged 25-45 years in good health and CMV-seronegative. The CDR3 runs from the conserved cysteine through the conserved F or W. A D gene is named only where the DNA matches it firmly. Clone size is shown for a subset of rows, as once, few, many or a class of expanded clone.

TRBV5-4,few,TRBJ1-1,NA,TGTGCCAGCAGCCTACCACAGAACCAGAACACTGAAGCTTTCTTT,CASSLPQNQNTEAFF
TRBV7-9,NA,TRBJ1-1,TRBD1,TGTGCCAGCAGCCTTCAACAGGGGGCTTGGACTGAAGCTTTCTTT,CASSLQQGAWTEAFF
TRBV7-9,NA,TRBJ1-2,NA,TGTGCCAGCAAGGGGGAATCCTATGGCTACACCTTC,CASKGESYGYTF
TRBV5-6,NA,TRBJ2-3,NA,TGTGCCAGCAGCCGGGCGGGCCCGGGAACGGTGAATACGCAGTATTTT,CASSRAGPGTVNTQYF
TRBV7-3,NA,TRBJ2-5,TRBD1,TGTGCCAGCAGCTTAGGCACAGGGGGCGCTGAGACCCAGTACTTC,CASSLGTGGAETQYF
TRBV30,NA,TRBJ2-3,TRBD2,TGTGCCTGGAGTTTATACGGGAGCGGGGGCACAGATACGCAGTATTTT,CAWSLYGSGGTDTQYF
TRBV6-1,NA,TRBJ2-7,TRBD1,TGTGCCAGCGATCCTCGACAGGGGGGATACGAGCAGTACTTC,CASDPRQGGYEQYF
TRBV2,NA,TRBJ2-1,TRBD1,TGTGCCAGCGGGACAGAGACCTACAATGAGCAGTTCTTC,CASGTETYNEQFF
TRBV6-1,NA,TRBJ1-4,TRBD1,TGTGCCAGCAGTGGCAAACCTCACAGGGGATTCGTTGGTAATGAAAAACTGTTTTTT,CASSGKPHRGFVGNEKLFF
TRBV6-6,NA,TRBJ1-1,TRBD1,TGTGCCAGCAGTACAGGGGCATTGAACACTGAAGCTTTCTTT,CASSTGALNTEAFF
TRBV25-1,NA,TRBJ1-1,TRBD1,TGTGCCAGCAGTGGGAAGGACAGGGTAGCTGAAGCTTTCTTT,CASSGKDRVAEAFF
TRBV6-4,NA,TRBJ2-3,TRBD1,TGTGCCAGCAGTGTACAGGGGGGCACAGATACGCAGTATTTT,CASSVQGGTDTQYF
TRBV7-2,NA,TRBJ1-6,NA,TGTGCCAGCAGCTTAGATTCCGGGTTTGGTTCACCCCTCCACTTT,CASSLDSGFGSPLHF
TRBV5-4,NA,TRBJ2-5,TRBD1,TGTGCCAGCAGGTTGGACAGGGGTCTCTTTCAAGAGACCCAGTACTTC,CASRLDRGLFQETQYF
TRBV5-1,NA,TRBJ2-2,NA,TGCGCCAGCAGCTTGGGGTTAGGACAGCCCACCGGGGAGCTGTTTTTT,CASSLGLGQPTGELFF
TRBV29-1,NA,TRBJ1-1,NA,TGCAGCGCATCGAACACTGAAGCTTTCTTT,CSASNTEAFF
TRBV10-3,NA,TRBJ1-1,TRBD1,TGTGCCATCAGTGAGCTAGGGACAGGACGGGGCTTCTTT,CAISELGTGRGFF
TRBV2,NA,TRBJ2-5,NA,TGTGCCAGCAGTGAAATAGGGGCCTTCCAAGAGACCCAGTACTTC,CASSEIGAFQETQYF
TRBV28,NA,TRBJ2-1,NA,TGTGCCAGCAGTTTCCGTGAGCAGTTCTTC,CASSFREQFF
TRBV30,NA,TRBJ2-1,NA,TGTGCCTGGAGTGAAAGCGAGCAGTTCTTC,CAWSESEQFF
TRBV4-1,NA,TRBJ1-4,NA,TGCGCCAGCAGCCAAGTATTGAGTGAAAAACTGTTTTTT,CASSQVLSEKLFF
TRBV4-3,NA,TRBJ1-1,TRBD1,TGCGCCAGCAGCCTCCACAGGGGACCGAACACTGAAGCTTTCTTT,CASSLHRGPNTEAFF
TRBV19,few,TRBJ1-5,TRBD1,TGTGCCAGTAGTATTCGGGACAGGGTAGCCGAGGTAGGGCAGCCCCAGCATTTT,CASSIRDRVAEVGQPQHF
TRBV28,NA,TRBJ1-1,TRBD1,TGTGCCATCCTGGGGGCGCCGGGACAGGGGATAGGGGAAACTGAAGCTTTCTTT,CAILGAPGQGIGETEAFF
TRBV5-4,NA,TRBJ2-5,TRBD2,TGTGCCAGCAGCTACTATGGGACTAGCGGGAAGGAGACCCAGTACTTC,CASSYYGTSGKETQYF
TRBV11-3,NA,TRBJ1-5,NA,TGTGCCAGCAGCTTATTCTCCGCTGACACCTCTAGCAATCAGCCCCAGCATTTT,CASSLFSADTSSNQPQHF
TRBV4-3,NA,TRBJ2-7,TRBD1,TGCGCCAGCAGCCCCGCTCTCTTGACAGGGGCCTACGAGCAGTACTTC,CASSPALLTGAYEQYF
TRBV9,few,TRBJ1-5,TRBD1,TGTGCCAGCAGCGTAGGGACAGGGAGAGAGCCCCAGCATTTT,CASSVGTGREPQHF
TRBV6-4,NA,TRBJ2-1,TRBD2,TGTGCCAGCAGTGTCGAGCGGGGGGCCCGTGGGAATGAGCAGTTCTTC,CASSVERGARGNEQFF
TRBV21-1,NA,TRBJ1-1,NA,TGTGCCAGCAGCAAAGCGGGCAGGCAGAACACTGAAGCTTTCTTT,CASSKAGRQNTEAFF
TRBV30,NA,TRBJ1-1,NA,TGTGCCTGGGACCCGACAGGCTCCGGGAACACTGAAGCTTTCTTT,CAWDPTGSGNTEAFF
TRBV7-9,NA,TRBJ1-5,NA,TGTGCCAGCAGCTGGGGCGATGGGGTTCAGCCCCAGCATTTT,CASSWGDGVQPQHF
TRBV14,few,TRBJ1-1,NA,TGTGCCAGCAGCCAAGTTCCGGGGGCTGAAGCTTTCTTT,CASSQVPGAEAFF
TRBV4-2,NA,TRBJ2-7,NA,TGTGCCAGCAGCCAAGTTCAGGGGAGTAGCTACGAGCAGTACTTC,CASSQVQGSSYEQYF
TRBV7-9,NA,TRBJ1-1,NA,TGTGCCAGCAGCTTAGTGGAGGACACTGAAGCTTTCTTT,CASSLVEDTEAFF
TRBV9,NA,TRBJ1-1,TRBD1,TGTGCCAGCAGCGGGGACAGGGGGAGTGAAGCTTTCTTT,CASSGDRGSEAFF
TRBV2,NA,TRBJ2-7,TRBD2,TGTGCCAGCAGTGGGGGAGGGTCCGGGGGGCAGTACTTC,CASSGGGSGGQYF
TRBV5-1,NA,TRBJ1-1,NA,TGCGCCAGCAGCTTGTCCCAGAACACTGAAGCTTTCTTT,CASSLSQNTEAFF
TRBV7-9,NA,TRBJ1-2,TRBD1,TGTGCCAGCAGCTTCGGGACAGGCTATGGCTACACCTTC,CASSFGTGYGYTF
TRBV19,NA,TRBJ2-7,NA,TGTGCCAGTAGTTCCAGGGTCTCCTACGAGCAGTACTTC,CASSSRVSYEQYF
TRBV7-9,NA,TRBJ1-1,NA,TGTGCCAGCAGCTTATCGGACAGAAACACTGAAGCTTTCTTT,CASSLSDRNTEAFF
TRBV5-4,NA,TRBJ1-1,NA,TGTGCCAGCATGCGACAGGCCCGAGCGGGGGGCAACACTGAAGCTTTCTTT,CASMRQARAGGNTEAFF
TRBV18,NA,TRBJ2-5,TRBD2,TGTGCCAGCTCACCATTTGCGGGGGGACAAGAGACCCAGTACTTC,CASSPFAGGQETQYF
TRBV28,many,TRBJ2-7,NA,TGTGCCAGCAGTCCCGTCGGGGACATCAACGAGCAGTACTTC,CASSPVGDINEQYF
TRBV4-1,NA,TRBJ2-7,TRBD1,TGCGCCAGCAGCCCCCGGGACAGGGCCTACGAGCAGTACTTC,CASSPRDRAYEQYF
TRBV2,NA,TRBJ1-4,TRBD1,TGTGCCAGCAGCCCAGGTGGGACAGGGAGGCAACTGTTTTTT,CASSPGGTGRQLFF
TRBV25-1,few,TRBJ1-5,TRBD1,TGTGCCAGCAGTGAATACGGGACAGGGGGTCCAAATCAGCCCCAGCATTTT,CASSEYGTGGPNQPQHF
TRBV10-3,NA,TRBJ1-2,TRBD1,TGTGCCATCACTAGGGACAGGACCGAGTATGGCTACACCTTC,CAITRDRTEYGYTF
TRBV13,few,TRBJ2-1,TRBD2,TGTGCCAGCAGCTTAGTTGACGGGAGGGCGAATGAGCAGTTCTTC,CASSLVDGRANEQFF
TRBV13,NA,TRBJ2-4,NA,TGTGCCAGCAGCTTAGAGTGGCAAACGGGACAAGAGGAAAACATTCAGTACTTC,CASSLEWQTGQEENIQYF
TRBV6-6,few,TRBJ2-5,NA,TGTGCCAGCAGCAGGGGTCTCCAAGAGACCCAGTACTTC,CASSRGLQETQYF
TRBV6-1,NA,TRBJ2-1,TRBD2,TGTGCCAGCGGCCTTCGGGGGGGGGATTACAATGAGCAGTTCTTC,CASGLRGGDYNEQFF
TRBV4-2,NA,TRBJ2-6,NA,TGTGCCAGCAGCTTATCGGGGTCTACCTCTGGGGCCAACGTCCTGACTTTC,CASSLSGSTSGANVLTF
TRBV4-3,NA,TRBJ1-5,TRBD1,TGCGCCAGCAGCCAAGGGGCGGGACAGGGGAATCAGCCCCAGCATTTT,CASSQGAGQGNQPQHF
TRBV30,NA,TRBJ1-1,NA,TGTGCCTGGAGCCCCGAGTATGAAGCTTTCTTT,CAWSPEYEAFF
TRBV18,NA,TRBJ1-1,NA,TGTGCCAGCTCACCCCAACCGACAGAGAAGAACACTGAAGCTTTCTTT,CASSPQPTEKNTEAFF
TRBV29-1,NA,TRBJ2-7,TRBD2,TGCAGCGTTTTGACTAGCGCACAAGAATATGGCCCCTACGAGCAGTACTTC,CSVLTSAQEYGPYEQYF
TRBV4-1,NA,TRBJ2-7,TRBD1,TGCGCCAGCAGCCAGGATCCGGGACAGGGAGCCTACGAGCAGTACTTC,CASSQDPGQGAYEQYF